Detailed here is one T cell receptor (beta chain). Measured with immunoSEQ multiplex PCR; TCRdb has only the in-frame clones, and not every one. The sample consists of 150,000 to 200,000 clones, more than 85% of them appearing once. This entry comes from a study of blood T cell repertoires in COVID-19. Germline values: CDR1 SGDLS, CDR2 YYNGEE. This CDR3 spans 13 amino acids. V lost 3 bases to trimming and J lost 6 bases, with 11 bases between them. The chain combines TRBV9 with TRBJ2-3, with D possibly matching TRBD2 (6 bases). The source is a woman aged 80 or older in a cohort sampled during active or convalescent COVID-19. Sequencing was carried out using peripheral blood. The CDR3 sequence is CASSGGAGDTQYF. The CDR3 bases are TGTGCCAGCAGCGGCGGGGCCGGGGATACGCAGTATTTT.